One sample yielded the 27 T cell receptor beta chains listed below, sequenced in a study of shared clonotypes between healthy human individuals. Cells designated naive CD8 were CD45RO-negative and were positively selected for CCR7, with terminally differentiated effector memory CD45RA+ cells excluded. Sequencing was performed with immunoSEQ multiplex PCR; in TCRdb, only in-frame clones are kept and a portion is missing. The sample records fewer than 1 million clones, about 96% being singletons. The specimen was naive CD8+ T cells sorted from blood. Receptors were obtained from a man under 40 in good health.

Only one count was recorded for this clone. The V and J genes are TRBV2 and TRBJ2-7; 7 nucleotides agree with TRBD1. The V and J ends lost 6 bases and 3 bases, in that order; junction bases with no gene match: 2. Germline CDR1 reads SNHLY; CDR2 reads FYNNEI. The length of the CDR3 is 12 residues. Written as DNA, the CDR3 is TGTGCCAGCAGGGGACAGCTCTACGAGCAGTACTTC. This translates into CASRGQLYEQYF.

In the case of this clone: Because the CDR3's place on the DNA is in doubt, the DNA is left out and the CDR3 is given as listed by TCRdb. This chain uses TRBV28 with TRBJ2-2. The CDR3 is 19 residues long, counting both termini. Per germline, CDR1 MDHEN and CDR2 SYDVKM. CDR3 loop: CASSSSILEGETSTGELFF.

CDR3 sequence (DNA): TGTGCCAGCAGTACGGACAGGGAACTCGCCGGGGAGCTGTTTTTT. Residues: CASSTDRELAGELFF. The chain combines TRBV27 with TRBJ2-2, with 8 bases fitting TRBD1. The germline V gene encodes CDR1 MNHEY and CDR2 SMNVEV (reference sequence). The CDR3 covers 15 residues. The trim removed 5 bases at V and 6 bases at J, leaving 8 bases unmatched.

J is TRBJ2-7 and V is TRBV18; 9 bases match TRBD2. V dropped 6 bases and J dropped 5; count of bases not matched to a gene: 11. Germline V gives CDR1 KGHSH, CDR2 LQKENI. There are 15 residues in the CDR3. In nucleotides, the CDR3 is TGTGCCAGCTCCCTAGCGGGACAGTTGGGGAACGAGCAGTACTTC. It codes for CASSLAGQLGNEQYF.

The CDR3 region is CASSEASGNWDNEQFF. DNA for the CDR3: TGTGCCAGCAGTGAAGCGTCGGGGAATTGGGACAATGAGCAGTTCTTC. The rearrangement links TRBV6-1 to TRBJ2-1; TRBD2 might be the D (5 bases). V was cut by 0 bases and J by 5 bases, with 14 bases left in between. Germline V lookup: CDR1 MNHNS, CDR2 SASEGT. The CDR3 length is 16 residues.

J is TRBJ2-7 and V is TRBV27; 7 bases fit TRBD1. This CDR3 comprises 15 residues. The V segment lost 6 bases and the J segment 0 bases; nucleotides outside the gene matches: 8. Germline V CDR1 and CDR2: MNHEY, SMNVEV (reference sequence). The CDR3 sequence: CASRDNEGASYEQYF. Here the CDR3 DNA reads TGTGCCAGCAGAGATAACGAGGGGGCCTCCTACGAGCAGTACTTC.

The chain carries TRBV7-2 and TRBJ2-2; perhaps TRBD2 as D (5 bases). V dropped 5 bases and J dropped 6 bases, with 10 bases sitting between them. The CDR3 is 13 residues long. Germline V lookup: CDR1 SGHTA, CDR2 FQGNSA. CDR3 in amino acids: CASSRTSSGELFF. In DNA form, the CDR3 reads TGTGCCAGCAGCAGAACTAGTTCCGGGGAGCTGTTTTTT.

CDR3 in DNA: TGTGCCAGCAGCCCTAACAGTCGTAATCAGCCCCAGCATTTT. It is translated as CASSPNSRNQPQHF. The gene calls are TRBV7-9 and TRBJ1-5; D ambiguous. V was pared by 5 bases and J by 4 bases, with 12 bases between. Germline loops: CDR1 SEHNR, CDR2 FQNEAQ (reference sequence). This CDR3 has 14 amino acids.

This chain connects TRBV7-9 to TRBJ2-5; the match to TRBD1 covers 7 bases. Trimming took 6 bases from V and 2 from J; bases not matched to a gene: 6. This CDR3 comprises 14 residues. CDR1 is SEHNR and CDR2 is FQNEAQ in the germline V gene (reference sequence). In DNA, the CDR3 is TGTGCCAGCAGGAGACCGGGACAGCAAGAGACCCAGTACTTC. This sequence encodes CASRRPGQQETQYF. The full variable domain, completed using reference TRBV7-9 and TRBJ2-5, is DTGVSQNPRHKITKRGQNVTFRCDPISEHNRLYWYRQTLGQGPEFLTYFQNEAQLEKSRLLSDRFSAERPKGSFSTLEIQRTEQGDSAMYLCASRRPGQQETQYFGPGTRLLVL.

On this clone: A junction end diverges from the germline sequence, so it may reflect a read error. The CDR3 coding sequence is TGTGCCAGCTCACCCCCGACAGAGGTCCCCTACGAGCGGTACTTC. Protein: CASSPPTEVPYERYF. This rearrangement joins TRBV18 to TRBJ2-7, with a possible D match to TRBD1 (5 bases). The V gene's germline CDR1 is KGHSH and CDR2 LQKENI. There are 15 residues in the CDR3. Full variable domain (rest looked up from reference TRBV18 and TRBJ2-7): NAGVMQNPRHLVRRRGQEARLRCSPMKGHSHVYWYRQLPEEGLKFMVYLQKENIIDESGMPKERFSAEFPKEGPSILRIQQVVRGDSAAYFCASSPPTEVPYERYFGPGTRLTVT.

Comments on this clone: The junction departs from the called germline gene at one end, perhaps through a read error. The chain is built from TRBV7-6 and TRBJ2-2; 10 nucleotides line up with TRBD2. The length of the CDR3 is 17 residues. Germline V gives CDR1 SGHVS, CDR2 FNYEAQ. The CDR3 nucleotides read TGTGCCAGCAGGTTAGACGGGACTAGCGAATTCACCGGGGAGCTGTTTTTT. This codes for CASRLDGTSEFTGELFF. Full variable domain (outside the CDR3, taken from reference TRBV7-6 and TRBJ2-2): GAGVSQSPRYKVTKRGQDVALRCDPISGHVSLYWYRQALGQGPEFLTYFNYEAQQDKSGLPNDRFSAERPEGSISTLTIQRTEQRDSAMYRCASRLDGTSEFTGELFFGEGSRLTVL.

The J gene is TRBJ2-1, the V gene TRBV12-5, with D perhaps TRBD1 (5 bases). Per the germline V gene, CDR1 is LGHNT and CDR2 is FRNRAP. Trimming left V 1 base short and J 4 bases short, with 11 bases between. There are 15 residues in the CDR3. CDR3 loop: CASGLGQGKYNEQFF. The CDR3 coding sequence is TGTGCTAGTGGTTTGGGTCAGGGAAAATACAATGAGCAGTTCTTC.

The chain is built from TRBV5-4 and TRBJ1-5; 7 bases match TRBD1. Germline CDR1 reads SGHNT; CDR2 reads YYREEE (reference sequence). The CDR3 loop spans 15 amino acids. V was pared by 1 base and J by 4 bases, with 5 bases of the junction left unmatched. CDR3 sequence (DNA): TGTGCCAGCAGCTTGATCCCAGGGGGTAATCAGCCCCAGCATTTT. It yields the protein CASSLIPGGNQPQHF.

The rearrangement links TRBV29-1 to TRBJ2-7, with 14 nucleotides matching TRBD2. Germline trimming cut 3 bases from V and 6 bases from J; bases unmatched to any gene: 1. CDR3 length: 13 amino acids. Germline loops: CDR1 SQVTM, CDR2 ANQGSEA. CDR3 DNA sequence: TGCAGCGTTGAGGGACTAGCGGGAGCCGAGCAGTACTTC. It encodes CSVEGLAGAEQYF.

A single count supports this clone. The chain joins TRBV29-1 to TRBJ2-7; 8 bases are shared with TRBD2. Germline V gene sequence: CDR1 SQVTM, CDR2 ANQGSEA. The V segment lost 2 bases and the J segment 4 bases; nucleotides outside the gene matches: 4. This CDR3 is 13 amino acids long. The CDR3 sequence is CSVESGSEYEQYF. The CDR3 DNA reads as TGCAGCGTTGAAAGCGGGAGCGAGTACGAGCAGTACTTC.

CDR3 coding DNA: TGTGCCAGCAAGTGGGACGAGCAGTACTTC. This codes for CASKWDEQYF. The V and J genes are TRBV2 and TRBJ2-7; D call uncertain. The CDR3 sequence is 10 residues long. Germline-derived CDR1 and CDR2 are SNHLY and FYNNEI. The V end was cut by 7 bases, the J end by 5 bases, with 6 bases between.

Remarks on this clone: The junction does not match germline at one end; this may be a read error. The chain is built from TRBV7-7 and TRBJ2-2; 8 bases fit TRBD2. CDR1 SSHAT and CDR2 FNYEAQ come from the germline V gene (reference sequence). The CDR3 consists of 17 residues. CDR3 sequence: CASSPTPGLANTGELFF. CDR3 DNA: TGTGCTAGCAGCCCCACGCCGGGACTAGCGAACACCGGGGAGCTGTTTTTT.

This chain connects TRBV6-1 to TRBJ1-3; no definite D call. Per the germline V gene, CDR1 is MNHNS and CDR2 is SASEGT. The V end was cut by 1 base, the J end by 0 bases, with 7 bases between. The CDR3 extends over 15 amino acids. The CDR3: CASSEGQSSGNTIYF. The CDR3 DNA reads TGTGCCAGCAGTGAAGGCCAAAGCTCTGGAAACACCATATATTTT.

The chain employs TRBV7-8 and TRBJ2-1, with D perhaps TRBD1 or TRBD2 (6 bases each). CDR1 is SGHVS and CDR2 is FQNEAQ in the germline V gene. The CDR3 is made up of 14 amino acids. V lost 5 bases and J lost 5, with 13 bases in between. For the CDR3, the DNA is TGTGCCAGCAGCAATCGGGGGCCCCACAATGAGCAGTTCTTC. Translated: CASSNRGPHNEQFF.

The chain has TRBV7-6 and TRBJ2-5; no firm D call. CDR3 length equals 14 residues. V lost 5 bases to trimming and J lost 2 bases, with 12 bases between them. Germline CDR1 SGHVS, CDR2 FNYEAQ. The CDR3 reads CASSLRFGQETQYF. The CDR3 DNA reads TGTGCCAGCAGCCTCCGGTTCGGACAAGAGACCCAGTACTTC.

This rearrangement joins TRBV10-2 to TRBJ2-2, with D perhaps matching TRBD2 (5 bases). The V gene's germline CDR1 is WSHSY and CDR2 SAAADI. This CDR3 comprises 16 residues. V gave up 10 bases and J gave up 4 bases, with 22 bases separating them. The CDR3 DNA reads as TGCGCCACCCCCCGCCAGGCGGGCCCGAGCACCGGGGAGCTGTTTTTT. The encoded protein is CATPRQAGPSTGELFF.

The V gene is TRBV5-1, the J gene TRBJ2-3; perhaps TRBD1 as D (6 bases). The CDR3 contains 15 residues. Trimming removed 0 bases from V and 4 bases from J, with 12 bases in between. Germline assignment: CDR1 SGHRS and CDR2 YFSETQ. This CDR3 is CASSLGGQNPDTQYF. In DNA, the CDR3 is TGCGCCAGCAGCTTGGGCGGACAGAATCCAGATACGCAGTATTTT.

This chain joins TRBV19 and TRBJ1-1, with TRBD1 matching 10 bases. Germline assignment: CDR1 LNHDA and CDR2 SQIVND (reference sequence). With 5 bases clipped from V and 5 bases from J, the junction kept 11 bases outside the gene matches. CDR3 length equals 16 residues. Written as DNA, the CDR3 is TGTGCCAGTAGTCCTAATCTAGGACAGGGGGTTACTGAAGCTTTCTTT. This gives the protein CASSPNLGQGVTEAFF.

This sequence joins TRBV4-1 and TRBJ2-1; 7 bases line up with TRBD1. CDR1 is MGHRA, CDR2 YSYEKL, per germline. V was pared by 3 bases and J by 0 bases, with 5 bases of the junction left unmatched. This CDR3 has 16 residues. CDR3 protein: CASSQTWDSSYNEQFF. CDR3 DNA: TGCGCCAGCAGCCAGACCTGGGACAGCTCCTACAATGAGCAGTTCTTC.

J is TRBJ2-7 and V is TRBV27; TRBD1 matches at 8 bases. V shed 5 bases and J 1 base; nucleotides not matched to a gene: 16. Germline V CDR1 and CDR2: MNHEY, SMNVEV (reference sequence). The CDR3 covers 18 residues. The DNA of the CDR3 is TGTGCCAGCAGTCCCCTCGGGACAGGTCTTTCTTGGTCCTACGAGCAGTACTTC. Amino acid sequence: CASSPLGTGLSWSYEQYF.

This clone was found once. The chain links TRBV7-9 to TRBJ2-1; TRBD2 agrees at 8 bases. The CDR3 contains 17 residues. CDR1 is SEHNR, CDR2 FQNEAQ, per germline (reference sequence). The V and J ends lost 3 bases and 5 bases, in that order; junction bases with no gene match: 12. CDR3 loop: CASSFQGRGLANNEQFF. The CDR3, as DNA: TGTGCCAGCAGCTTCCAAGGCCGAGGACTAGCCAACAATGAGCAGTTCTTC.

V is TRBV28 and J is TRBJ2-1; TRBD2 agrees at 8 bases. The CDR3 is made up of 16 amino acids. Germline-derived CDR1 and CDR2 are MDHEN and SYDVKM. J was trimmed by 3 bases and V by 6 bases; bases with no gene match: 10. CDR3 sequence: CASSYSVAGYYNEQFF. The CDR3 DNA reads TGTGCCAGCAGCTACAGCGTAGCGGGGTACTACAATGAGCAGTTCTTC.